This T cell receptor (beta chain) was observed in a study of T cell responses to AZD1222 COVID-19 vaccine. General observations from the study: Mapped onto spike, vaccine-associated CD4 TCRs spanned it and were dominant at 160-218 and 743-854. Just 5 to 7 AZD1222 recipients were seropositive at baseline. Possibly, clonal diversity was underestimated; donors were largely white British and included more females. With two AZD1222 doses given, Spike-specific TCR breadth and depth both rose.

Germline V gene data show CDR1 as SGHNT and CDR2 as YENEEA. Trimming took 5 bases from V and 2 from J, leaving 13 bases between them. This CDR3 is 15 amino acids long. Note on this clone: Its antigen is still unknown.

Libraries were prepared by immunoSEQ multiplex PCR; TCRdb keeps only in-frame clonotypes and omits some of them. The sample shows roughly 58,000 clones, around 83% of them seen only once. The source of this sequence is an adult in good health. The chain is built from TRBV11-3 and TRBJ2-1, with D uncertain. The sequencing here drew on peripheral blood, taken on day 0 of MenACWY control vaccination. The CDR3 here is CASSLNPGPYNEQFF. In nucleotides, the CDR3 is TGTGCCAGCAGCCTAAATCCGGGCCCCTACAATGAGCAGTTCTTC.